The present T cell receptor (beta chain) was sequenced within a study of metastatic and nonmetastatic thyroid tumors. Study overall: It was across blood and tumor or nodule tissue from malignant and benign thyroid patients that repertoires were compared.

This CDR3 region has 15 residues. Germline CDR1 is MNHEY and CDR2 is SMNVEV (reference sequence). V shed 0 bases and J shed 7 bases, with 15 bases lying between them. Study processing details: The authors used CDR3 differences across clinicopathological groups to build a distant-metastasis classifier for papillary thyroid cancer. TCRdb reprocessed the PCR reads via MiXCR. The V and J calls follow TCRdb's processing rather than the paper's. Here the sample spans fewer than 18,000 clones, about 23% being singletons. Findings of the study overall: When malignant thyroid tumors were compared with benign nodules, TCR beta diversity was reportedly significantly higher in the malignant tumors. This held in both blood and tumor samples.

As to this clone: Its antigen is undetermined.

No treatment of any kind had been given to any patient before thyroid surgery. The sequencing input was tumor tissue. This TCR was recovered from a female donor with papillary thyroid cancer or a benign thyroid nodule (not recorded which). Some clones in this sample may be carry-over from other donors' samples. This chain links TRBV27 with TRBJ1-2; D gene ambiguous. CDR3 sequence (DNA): TGTGCCAGCAGTTTATCCGACATCCCAGAGAGTGGCTACACCTTC. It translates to CASSLSDIPESGYTF.